A single sample gave rise to the 2 T cell receptor beta chains below, sequenced in a study of blood T cell repertoires in COVID-19. Only in-frame clones appear in the TCRdb table, and some are missing; sequencing was by immunoSEQ multiplex PCR. The data show about 80,000 clones, with 70% to 90% seen just once and more than 5.5% held by the top ten. Sequenced input: peripheral blood. The receptor set was obtained from an elderly woman with acute or convalescent COVID-19.

The CDR3: CASSLEGANYGYTF. The CDR3 nucleotides read TGTGCCAGTAGCCTAGAAGGGGCTAACTATGGCTACACCTTC. The rearrangement uses TRBV19 and TRBJ1-2; possibly TRBD1 for D (5 bases). The CDR3 has 14 residues. The V and J ends lost 6 bases and 0 bases respectively, with 11 bases between them. Germline CDR1 reads LNHDA; CDR2 reads SQIVND (reference sequence).

The gene calls are TRBV2 and TRBJ2-5; D is perhaps TRBD2 (6 bases). The ends were cut back, 7 bases at V and 4 bases at J, with 13 bases in the middle. This CDR3 spans 13 amino acids. Per germline, CDR1 SNHLY and CDR2 FYNNEI. The CDR3: CASTQNGGETQYF. The CDR3 bases are TGTGCCAGCACCCAGAACGGGGGAGAGACCCAGTACTTC.